These T cell receptor beta chains were read from a single sample in a study of cytomegalovirus exposure and HLA in healthy donors. Repertoires were generated with immunoSEQ multiplex PCR, while TCRdb's copy carries only in-frame clones and drops some. The top ten hold roughly 5% of the sample, which has about 100,000 clones, about 83% seen once. The sample taken for sequencing was PBMCs. Receptors were obtained from a female donor in good health and CMV-seropositive. CDR3s include the opening cysteine and the closing phenylalanine or tryptophan. Fields, in order: V gene, clone size, D gene, J gene, CDR3 DNA, CDR3 protein. D genes are given only for firm matches. The size of a clone is reported for some rows only, either as once, few or many, or as a class for expanded clones.

v_call: TRBV18
clone_size: -
d_call: -
j_call: TRBJ2-6
cdr3_nt: TGTGCCAGCGGTGATAGGGGTTCTGGGGCCAACGTCCTGACTTTC
cdr3_aa: CASGDRGSGANVLTF

v_call: TRBV27
clone_size: -
d_call: -
j_call: TRBJ2-7
cdr3_nt: TGTGCCAGCAACGGGGGGCCATACGAGCAGTACTTC
cdr3_aa: CASNGGPYEQYF

v_call: TRBV19
clone_size: -
d_call: TRBD1
j_call: TRBJ1-2
cdr3_nt: TGTGCCAGTAGAGAGAGGACAGGCCCCTATGGCTACACCTTC
cdr3_aa: CASRERTGPYGYTF

v_call: TRBV6-5
clone_size: -
d_call: -
j_call: TRBJ2-7
cdr3_nt: TGTGCCAGCAGGGACCGGGATCGCGAGCAGTACTTC
cdr3_aa: CASRDRDREQYF

v_call: TRBV5-1
clone_size: -
d_call: TRBD2
j_call: TRBJ2-3
cdr3_nt: TGCGCCAGCAGCTTGGCCCTAGCGGGGGGCACAGATACGCAGTATTTT
cdr3_aa: CASSLALAGGTDTQYF

v_call: TRBV5-1
clone_size: -
d_call: TRBD2
j_call: TRBJ2-2
cdr3_nt: TGCGCCAGCAGCGGGAGAACGACTAGCGGGGGCTTTATCAACACCGGGGAGCTGTTTTTT
cdr3_aa: CASSGRTTSGGFINTGELFF

v_call: TRBV6-5
clone_size: -
d_call: -
j_call: TRBJ2-5
cdr3_nt: TGTGCCAGCAGTTACTTTAGCAACCAAGAGACCCAGTACTTC
cdr3_aa: CASSYFSNQETQYF

v_call: TRBV5-1
clone_size: -
d_call: -
j_call: TRBJ1-6
cdr3_nt: TGCGCCAGCAGCTTGGCGAGGGGGTCCAGATCACCCCTCCACTTT
cdr3_aa: CASSLARGSRSPLHF

v_call: TRBV29-1
clone_size: -
d_call: -
j_call: TRBJ1-5
cdr3_nt: TGCAGCGTCGGACAGAGCAATCAGCCCCAGCATTTT
cdr3_aa: CSVGQSNQPQHF

v_call: TRBV5-1
clone_size: -
d_call: -
j_call: TRBJ2-7
cdr3_nt: TGCGCCAGCAGCCTAATGACAGGGGACTACGAGCAGTACTTT
cdr3_aa: CASSLMTGDYEQYF

v_call: TRBV5-5
clone_size: -
d_call: TRBD1
j_call: TRBJ2-4
cdr3_nt: TGTGCCAGCAGCTTGAAGTCGGGGTCGACAGGGAAAAACATTCAGTACTTC
cdr3_aa: CASSLKSGSTGKNIQYF

v_call: TRBV18
clone_size: few
d_call: TRBD1
j_call: TRBJ1-2
cdr3_nt: TGTGCCAGCTCATCCCGACAGGGTCGGAACTATGGCTACACCTTC
cdr3_aa: CASSSRQGRNYGYTF

v_call: TRBV4-1
clone_size: few
d_call: TRBD2
j_call: TRBJ2-5
cdr3_nt: TGCGCCAGCAGCCAAGTTTTCGGGGGGGCCGGGGAGACCCAGTACTTC
cdr3_aa: CASSQVFGGAGETQYF

v_call: TRBV25-1
clone_size: -
d_call: TRBD1
j_call: TRBJ1-2
cdr3_nt: TGTGCCAGCACCACGGGACAGGGGCATTATGGCTACACCTTC
cdr3_aa: CASTTGQGHYGYTF

v_call: TRBV7-2
clone_size: few
d_call: TRBD2
j_call: TRBJ2-3
cdr3_nt: TGTGCCAGCAGCTTAAATAAGCGGGGGCGCACAGATACGCAGTATTTT
cdr3_aa: CASSLNKRGRTDTQYF

v_call: TRBV9
clone_size: -
d_call: TRBD1
j_call: TRBJ2-7
cdr3_nt: TGTGCCAGCAGCCTCGGACAGGGAGTCTACGAGCAGTACTTC
cdr3_aa: CASSLGQGVYEQYF

v_call: TRBV28
clone_size: -
d_call: -
j_call: TRBJ2-5
cdr3_nt: TGTGCCAGCAGTCTCTCCAGTCCCACACCCACCCGAGAGACCCAGTACTTC
cdr3_aa: CASSLSSPTPTRETQYF

v_call: TRBV28
clone_size: -
d_call: TRBD1
j_call: TRBJ1-2
cdr3_nt: TGTGCCAGCACCGTTACCGGCAGGGGGCGCGAATTGAGAGGCTACACCTTC
cdr3_aa: CASTVTGRGRELRGYTF

v_call: TRBV4-3
clone_size: -
d_call: -
j_call: TRBJ1-1
cdr3_nt: TGCGCCAGCAGCTTTTCGACAGGATCGAACACTGAAGCTTTCTTT
cdr3_aa: CASSFSTGSNTEAFF

v_call: TRBV6-1
clone_size: -
d_call: -
j_call: TRBJ2-2
cdr3_nt: TGTGCCGGCAGTGAATTCGCGGAGGCCGGGGAGCTGTTTTTT
cdr3_aa: CAGSEFAEAGELFF

v_call: TRBV6-1
clone_size: -
d_call: -
j_call: TRBJ2-3
cdr3_nt: TGTGCCAGCAGTACACCCCCCCTTTTCGATACGCAGTATTTT
cdr3_aa: CASSTPPLFDTQYF

v_call: TRBV5-4
clone_size: few
d_call: TRBD2
j_call: TRBJ2-5
cdr3_nt: TGTGCCAGCAGCCCCAGGACTAGCGGGAGAAAGACCCAGTACTTC
cdr3_aa: CASSPRTSGRKTQYF

v_call: TRBV30
clone_size: -
d_call: TRBD1
j_call: TRBJ1-1
cdr3_nt: TGTGCCTGGGGACAGGGAAGAAGCACTGAAGCTTTCTTT
cdr3_aa: CAWGQGRSTEAFF

v_call: TRBV2
clone_size: few
d_call: TRBD2
j_call: TRBJ2-7
cdr3_nt: TGTGCCAGCACCAAGAGAGGGACAGGGACTAGCGGGAACCCCTACGAGCAGTACTTC
cdr3_aa: CASTKRGTGTSGNPYEQYF

v_call: TRBV21-1
clone_size: -
d_call: -
j_call: TRBJ1-3
cdr3_nt: TGTGCCAGCAGCAAAGAAAGGAACCCTACAGTAATAACTGGAAACACCATATATTTT
cdr3_aa: CASSKERNPTVITGNTIYF

v_call: TRBV6-1
clone_size: -
d_call: -
j_call: TRBJ2-7
cdr3_nt: TGTGCCAGCAGTCTCCGGGACACCGGAGTCTACGAGCAGTACTTC
cdr3_aa: CASSLRDTGVYEQYF

v_call: TRBV29-1
clone_size: -
d_call: TRBD1
j_call: TRBJ2-7
cdr3_nt: TGCAGCGGAGCACAGGGGGCGCAAAACGAGCAGTACTTC
cdr3_aa: CSGAQGAQNEQYF

v_call: TRBV7-3
clone_size: -
d_call: -
j_call: TRBJ2-2
cdr3_nt: TGTGCCAGCAGCCCACGCGGGAACACCGGGGAGCTGTTTTTT
cdr3_aa: CASSPRGNTGELFF

v_call: TRBV27
clone_size: few
d_call: -
j_call: TRBJ2-4
cdr3_nt: TGTGCCAGCAGTCAGACTAGTGTGAACATTCAGTACTTC
cdr3_aa: CASSQTSVNIQYF

v_call: TRBV7-8
clone_size: -
d_call: -
j_call: TRBJ2-3
cdr3_nt: TGTGCCAGCAGCTTGCTCGCGGCAGATACGCAGTATTTT
cdr3_aa: CASSLLAADTQYF

v_call: TRBV7-2
clone_size: -
d_call: -
j_call: TRBJ1-5
cdr3_nt: TGTGCCAGCAGCCCGCGGGGCAGGGGCAATCAGCCCCAGCATTTT
cdr3_aa: CASSPRGRGNQPQHF

v_call: TRBV5-1
clone_size: -
d_call: -
j_call: TRBJ2-3
cdr3_nt: TGCGCCAGCAGCTTGCCGGGTAGCACAGATACGCAGTATTTT
cdr3_aa: CASSLPGSTDTQYF

v_call: TRBV28
clone_size: -
d_call: -
j_call: TRBJ2-5
cdr3_nt: TGTGCCAGCAGTGGGGGGGGCGCCTCTCAAGAGACCCAGTACTTC
cdr3_aa: CASSGGGASQETQYF

v_call: TRBV5-4
clone_size: -
d_call: TRBD1
j_call: TRBJ2-3
cdr3_nt: TGTGCCAGCAGCTCCCACAGGGGGCCCACAGATACGCAGTATTTT
cdr3_aa: CASSSHRGPTDTQYF

v_call: TRBV2
clone_size: -
d_call: -
j_call: TRBJ1-4
cdr3_nt: TGTGCCAGCAGCGAGACAGGATCTAATGAAAAACTGTTTTTT
cdr3_aa: CASSETGSNEKLFF

v_call: TRBV29-1
clone_size: -
d_call: -
j_call: TRBJ1-1
cdr3_nt: TGCAGCGCCAAGAAGGGGCAAACTGAAGCTTTCTTT
cdr3_aa: CSAKKGQTEAFF

v_call: TRBV7-8
clone_size: once
d_call: -
j_call: TRBJ2-7
cdr3_nt: TGTGCCAGCAGCTGGAGTAGCTACGAGCAGTACTTC
cdr3_aa: CASSWSSYEQYF

v_call: TRBV7-9
clone_size: -
d_call: -
j_call: TRBJ2-7
cdr3_nt: TGTGCCAGCAGCTTAGGAGGAGGTCCTACCTACGAGCAGTACTTC
cdr3_aa: CASSLGGGPTYEQYF

v_call: TRBV5-4
clone_size: few
d_call: TRBD1
j_call: TRBJ1-2
cdr3_nt: TGTGCCAGCAGCTTGGTAGCGACAGGGGATTCTGGCTACACCTTC
cdr3_aa: CASSLVATGDSGYTF

v_call: TRBV29-1
clone_size: -
d_call: -
j_call: TRBJ1-2
cdr3_nt: TGCAGCGTTGAAGATCGTGTTAAGGAGGCCTATGGCTACACCTTC
cdr3_aa: CSVEDRVKEAYGYTF

v_call: TRBV30
clone_size: -
d_call: -
j_call: TRBJ1-1
cdr3_nt: TGTGCCTGGGCCATAACGCCAGGTGGAGCTTTCTTT
cdr3_aa: CAWAITPGGAFF

v_call: TRBV6-5
clone_size: -
d_call: TRBD2
j_call: TRBJ2-7
cdr3_nt: TGTGCCAGCAGTTACTCGACCAGCGGGGCCTACGAGCAGTACTTC
cdr3_aa: CASSYSTSGAYEQYF

v_call: TRBV5-8
clone_size: few
d_call: -
j_call: TRBJ1-4
cdr3_nt: TGTGCCAGCAGTCGGACATACCAAAATGAAAAACTGTTTTTT
cdr3_aa: CASSRTYQNEKLFF

v_call: TRBV5-1
clone_size: once
d_call: TRBD2
j_call: TRBJ2-1
cdr3_nt: TGCGCCAGCAGCTGGACTAGCGGGAGATCCTCCTACAATGAGCAGTTCTTC
cdr3_aa: CASSWTSGRSSYNEQFF

v_call: TRBV4-1
clone_size: -
d_call: TRBD1
j_call: TRBJ2-1
cdr3_nt: TGCGCCAGCAGCCAGGGGGGGAGAGGGACAGGGAGCTACAATGAGCAGTTCTTC
cdr3_aa: CASSQGGRGTGSYNEQFF

v_call: TRBV4-1
clone_size: -
d_call: TRBD2
j_call: TRBJ2-7
cdr3_nt: TGCGCCAGCAGCCAAGAGGTCGCGGGAGGCTCCTACGAGCAGTACTTC
cdr3_aa: CASSQEVAGGSYEQYF

v_call: TRBV4-3
clone_size: -
d_call: TRBD1
j_call: TRBJ2-1
cdr3_nt: TGCGCCAGCAGCCCCGTTACAGGGACAGGGGGTTACAATGAGCAGTTCTTC
cdr3_aa: CASSPVTGTGGYNEQFF

v_call: TRBV9
clone_size: -
d_call: -
j_call: TRBJ2-1
cdr3_nt: TGTGCCAGCAGCGCCCCAGGGTATCTGTTCTTC
cdr3_aa: CASSAPGYLFF

v_call: TRBV27
clone_size: -
d_call: TRBD1
j_call: TRBJ1-2
cdr3_nt: TGTGCCAGCAGTAGGGAGACAGGGGGTTATGGCTACACCTTC
cdr3_aa: CASSRETGGYGYTF

v_call: TRBV4-2
clone_size: -
d_call: -
j_call: TRBJ1-3
cdr3_nt: TGTGCCAGCAGCCAAGATTGGGCCGCAACTGGAAACACCATATATTTT
cdr3_aa: CASSQDWAATGNTIYF

v_call: TRBV6-6
clone_size: -
d_call: TRBD1
j_call: TRBJ1-5
cdr3_nt: TGTGCCAGCAGTGACAGGGGAATCCAGCCCCAGCATTTT
cdr3_aa: CASSDRGIQPQHF

v_call: TRBV29-1
clone_size: -
d_call: -
j_call: TRBJ1-2
cdr3_nt: TGCAGCGTTGAAGATGTCCGTACTAACTATGGCTACACCTTC
cdr3_aa: CSVEDVRTNYGYTF

v_call: TRBV7-8
clone_size: -
d_call: -
j_call: TRBJ2-7
cdr3_nt: TGTGCCAGCAGCATGGGACTCTTCAGCTCCTACGAGCAGTACTTC
cdr3_aa: CASSMGLFSSYEQYF

v_call: TRBV9
clone_size: -
d_call: -
j_call: TRBJ2-7
cdr3_nt: TGTGCCAGCAGCAGGGGCCACTTATCCTCCTACGAGCAGTACTTC
cdr3_aa: CASSRGHLSSYEQYF

v_call: TRBV2
clone_size: -
d_call: TRBD1
j_call: TRBJ1-1
cdr3_nt: TGTGCCAGCAGAGGACAGGGAGGTTTGACTGAAGCTTTCTTT
cdr3_aa: CASRGQGGLTEAFF

v_call: TRBV6-5
clone_size: -
d_call: TRBD2
j_call: TRBJ2-7
cdr3_nt: TGTGCCAGCAGTTACTCTGAGCGGGGCACCTACGAGCAGTACTTC
cdr3_aa: CASSYSERGTYEQYF

v_call: TRBV11-3
clone_size: -
d_call: -
j_call: TRBJ2-5
cdr3_nt: TGTGCCAGCAGCATAGGAGGGGAGACCCAGTACTTC
cdr3_aa: CASSIGGETQYF